One and the same sample provided the 21 T cell receptor beta chains below, sequenced in a study of CD8+ T cells in alopecia areata. TCR sequencing used cDNA made by reverse transcription of extracted RNA. Assay: immunoSEQ multiplex PCR; the TCRdb copy retains only in-frame clones and omits some. The top ten hold 19% of the sample, which has 30,000 to 40,000 clones, 70% to 80% seen once. Specimen: NKG2D-low CD8+ T cells sorted from blood. The receptors shown here come from a human donor with alopecia areata.

The genes are TRBV6-1 and TRBJ1-1, with a tentative D call TRBD1 (5 bases). Germline lookup yields CDR1 MNHNS and CDR2 SASEGT. The CDR3 length is 13 residues. DNA of the CDR3: TGTGGCATACAGGTTACCGAGAACACTGAAGCTTTCTTT. Its protein product is CGIQVTENTEAFF.

The rearrangement joins TRBV6-1 to TRBJ2-7, with D possibly being TRBD2 (6 bases). Germline CDR1 reads MNHNS; CDR2 reads SASEGT. The CDR3 has 14 amino acids. With 5 bases removed from V and 0 bases from J, the gap between germline ends came to 11 bases. The CDR3 nucleotides read TGTGCCAGCAGTTATGGTAGCGGCTCCTACGAGCAGTACTTC. Translation gives CASSYGSGSYEQYF.

The V gene is TRBV2, the J gene TRBJ2-7; 9 bases agree with TRBD1. The CDR3 is made up of 12 amino acids. V shed 6 bases and J 3 bases; nucleotides not matched to a gene: 0. CDR1 SNHLY and CDR2 FYNNEI come from the germline V gene. The CDR3 reads CASRTGGYEQYF. In DNA, the CDR3 is TGTGCCAGCAGGACAGGGGGCTACGAGCAGTACTTC.

This rearrangement joins TRBV27 to TRBJ2-7, with TRBD1 matching over 8 bases. Germline V gene lookup returns CDR1 MNHEY and CDR2 SMNVEV (reference sequence). There are 14 residues in the CDR3. V trimming: 5 bases; J trimming: 2 bases; junction bases outside the gene matches: 5. CDR3: CASSTRGPPYEQYF. CDR3 in DNA: TGTGCCAGCAGTACCAGGGGGCCTCCCTACGAGCAGTACTTC.

This clone was seen just once. The chain has TRBV4-1 and TRBJ2-7; 10 bases match TRBD2. Unmatched junction bases numbered 7, after V lost 0 bases and J lost 5 bases. Germline CDR1 is MGHRA and CDR2 is YSYEKL. The CDR3 sequence is 16 residues long. CDR3 nucleotide sequence: TGCGCCAGCAGCCAAGATAGTGGGACTAGCGCTGACGAGCAGTACTTC. It encodes CASSQDSGTSADEQYF.

The chain joins TRBV27 to TRBJ2-5; 8 nucleotides align to TRBD2. CDR3 size: 17 residues. CDR1 MNHEY and CDR2 SMNVEV come from the germline V gene (reference sequence). J lost 2 bases, V lost 0 bases, and 8 bases had no gene match. CDR3 sequence reads: CASSLSFVAGIQETQYF. CDR3 coding DNA: TGTGCCAGCAGTTTATCCTTCGTAGCGGGAATTCAAGAGACCCAGTACTTC.

This clone showed up just once. The chain employs TRBV6-4 and TRBJ2-2; TRBD2 matches 11 bases. The CDR3 totals 15 residues. The V segment lost 2 bases and the J segment 4 bases; nucleotides outside the gene matches: 0. Germline assignment: CDR1 MRHNA and CDR2 SNTAGT. The CDR3 DNA reads as TGTGCCAGCAGTGACGGGACTAGCGGCACCGGGGAGCTGTTTTTT. Its protein product is CASSDGTSGTGELFF.

This clone was seen a handful of times. The V gene is TRBV7-9, the J gene TRBJ2-5; 12 nucleotides match TRBD2. V shed 4 bases, J shed 2 bases, and the junction held 5 bases outside the gene matches. Germline-derived CDR1 and CDR2 are SEHNR and FQNEAQ (reference sequence). CDR3 length: 16 amino acids. The CDR3 here is CASSSTSGGVQETQYF. The CDR3 nucleotides read TGTGCCAGCAGCTCGACTAGCGGGGGAGTGCAAGAGACCCAGTACTTC.

In its sample, this clone was seen a few times. The chain joins TRBV7-9 to TRBJ1-1; possible D gene TRBD1, 5 bases. V lost 2 bases to trimming and J lost 1 base, with 11 bases between them. This CDR3 comprises 15 residues. CDR1 is SEHNR, CDR2 FQNEAQ, per germline (reference sequence). The CDR3, as DNA: TGTGCCAGCAGCTTAAGTTGGACAACGAACACTGAAGCTTTCTTT. It codes for CASSLSWTTNTEAFF.

In nucleotides, the CDR3 is TGCAGCGTTGAAGACAGGGATTATTACAATGAGCAGTTCTTC. Amino acids: CSVEDRDYYNEQFF. The rearrangement uses TRBV29-1 and TRBJ2-1; D may be TRBD1 (5 bases). The CDR3 covers 14 residues. Germline V gene data show CDR1 as SQVTM and CDR2 as ANQGSEA. Trimming shortened V by 0 bases and J by 4 bases, and 10 bases separated the two germline ends.

The V call is TRBV7-9, the J call TRBJ2-7; D gene unclear. The germline gives CDR1 SEHNR, CDR2 FQNEAQ (reference sequence). V shed 2 bases and J shed 2 bases, with 7 bases lying between them. The CDR3 runs to 13 residues. The CDR3 nucleotides read TGTGCCAGCAGCTTACCGGCGACCTACGAGCAGTACTTC. Protein sequence: CASSLPATYEQYF. Drawing the rest from reference TRBV7-9 and TRBJ2-7, the complete variable domain is DTGVSQNPRHKITKRGQNVTFRCDPISEHNRLYWYRQTLGQGPEFLTYFQNEAQLEKSRLLSDRFSAERPKGSFSTLEIQRTEQGDSAMYLCASSLPATYEQYFGPGTRLTVT.

This clone came up once. This chain connects TRBV29-1 to TRBJ1-2; D call uncertain. Trimming pared 3 bases from V and 7 bases from J, leaving 3 bases between. The CDR3 length is 9 residues. CDR1 is SQVTM, CDR2 ANQGSEA, per germline. The CDR3 coding sequence is TGCAGCGTTGATGGTGGCTACACCTTC. Residues: CSVDGGYTF.

This sequence joins TRBV30 and TRBJ2-7; a possible D gene is TRBD1 (5 bases). V shed 4 bases and J shed 3 bases, with 13 bases lying between them. The germline CDR1 and CDR2 sequences are GTSNPN and SVGIG (reference sequence). The length of the CDR3 is 13 residues. The CDR3 loop reads CAWTIGQGYEQYF. CDR3 bases: TGTGCCTGGACTATCGGACAAGGCTACGAGCAGTACTTC.

The chain is built from TRBV29-1 and TRBJ2-7; 7 bases agree with TRBD1. The CDR3 has 13 amino acids. From germline, CDR1 is SQVTM and CDR2 ANQGSEA. The trim removed 4 bases at V and 0 bases at J, leaving 3 bases unmatched. This CDR3 reads CSVVRDSSYEQYF. CDR3 in DNA: TGCAGCGTTGTCCGGGACAGCTCCTACGAGCAGTACTTC.

The chain recombines TRBV7-9 with TRBJ2-1, with D uncertain. Germline V gives CDR1 SEHNR, CDR2 FQNEAQ (reference sequence). The CDR3 sequence is 17 residues long. The ends were cut back, 5 bases at V and 0 bases at J, with 17 bases in the middle. The CDR3 DNA is TGTGCCAGCAGCCGCCCTTTTATTGGAAACTCCTACAATGAGCAGTTCTTC. As protein: CASSRPFIGNSYNEQFF.

The rearrangement joins TRBV29-1 to TRBJ2-5, with a possible D match to TRBD2 (6 bases). The V gene lost 5 bases and the J gene lost 9 bases, with 22 bases spanning the gap. The V gene's germline CDR1 is SQVTM and CDR2 ANQGSEA. This CDR3 region has 14 residues. CDR3 in DNA: TGCAGCGTTCCCGGTGTGACCCAGACGGGAGCCCAGTACTTC. This translates into CSVPGVTQTGAQYF.

V and J are TRBV7-8 and TRBJ2-1, with TRBD1 matching over 7 bases. Trimming took 2 bases from V and 7 from J; bases not matched to a gene: 11. Germline CDR1 and CDR2: SGHVS and FQNEAQ. The CDR3 extends over 16 amino acids. The CDR3, as DNA: TGTGCCAGCAGCTTATCGGGGTGGGACAGTTGGAATGAGCAGTTCTTC. The encoded protein is CASSLSGWDSWNEQFF. Combining the CDR3 with reference TRBV7-8 and TRBJ2-1 gives the whole variable domain GAGVSQSPRYKVAKRGQDVALRCDPISGHVSLFWYQQALGQGPEFLTYFQNEAQLDKSGLPSDRFFAERPEGSVSTLKIQRTQQEDSAVYLCASSLSGWDSWNEQFFGPGTRLTVL.

The rearrangement joins TRBV6-1 to TRBJ2-3; no definite D call. Trimming removed 6 bases at V and 0 bases at J, with 13 bases between. This CDR3 region has 15 residues. Germline-derived CDR1 and CDR2 are MNHNS and SASEGT. The CDR3 reads CASSEQETSTDTQYF. Here the CDR3 DNA reads TGTGCCAGCAGCGAGCAGGAAACTAGCACAGATACGCAGTATTTT.

This clone was recorded only once. V is TRBV27 and J is TRBJ2-1; a weak D match, TRBD2 (7 bases). The V end was cut by 2 bases, the J end by 5 bases, with 13 bases between. The length of the CDR3 is 15 residues. The germline CDR1 and CDR2 sequences are MNHEY and SMNVEV (reference sequence). In DNA form, the CDR3 reads TGTGCCAGCAGTTTACGGGGGGCGCCAAACAATGAGCAGTTCTTC. Amino acid sequence: CASSLRGAPNNEQFF.

The chain recombines TRBV6-5 with TRBJ2-7; 7 positions match TRBD2. The CDR3 has 13 residues. The J segment lost 1 base and the V segment lost 7 bases, leaving 4 bases of the junction unmatched. Germline V lookup: CDR1 MNHEY, CDR2 SVGAGI. The CDR3 spells CASTLGGSYEQYF. CDR3 DNA: TGTGCCAGCACCCTCGGGGGGTCCTACGAGCAGTACTTC.

The gene calls are TRBV4-1 and TRBJ2-1, with TRBD2 matching 10 bases. V dropped 5 bases and J dropped 5; count of bases not matched to a gene: 6. The CDR3 length is 15 residues. Germline V gene lookup returns CDR1 MGHRA and CDR2 YSYEKL. CDR3: CASSVFSGGNNEQFF. Written as DNA, the CDR3 is TGCGCCAGCAGCGTTTTTAGCGGGGGGAACAATGAGCAGTTCTTC.